This entry lists 9 T cell receptor beta chains sequenced from one sample in a study of Ad26.COV2.S vaccination and SARS-CoV-2 variants. Treatment here: around 19 received Ad26.COV2.S at low or high dose, single or two shots; five or six received placebo; per-sample allocation not given. Sampling happened 63 days after the first vaccine or placebo injection. Profiling relied on immunoSEQ multiplex PCR, and the TCRdb table lists in-frame clones only, not all of them. The sample has some 390,000 clones, around 85% seen once. The specimen comprised peripheral blood, sampled in a trial of Ad26.COV2.S vaccine versus placebo. Receptor source: a person aged 18-60 years who received the Ad26.COV2.S COVID-19 vaccine or a placebo.

This chain connects TRBV20-1 to TRBJ2-2; 10 bases fit TRBD2. Germline trimming cut 3 bases from V and 5 bases from J; bases unmatched to any gene: 3. The CDR3 has 14 amino acids. The germline V gene has CDR1 DFQATT and CDR2 SNEGSKA (reference sequence). CDR3 in amino acids: CSASSSGGTGELFF. CDR3 DNA sequence: TGCAGTGCTAGTTCTAGCGGGGGAACCGGGGAGCTGTTTTTT.

This chain uses TRBV19 with TRBJ1-5; D is possibly TRBD1 (5 bases). Germline CDR1 LNHDA, CDR2 SQIVND (reference sequence). This CDR3 spans 15 amino acids. V was cut by 0 bases and J by 3 bases, with 9 bases left in between. CDR3 residues: CASSIERGFNQPQHF. CDR3 in DNA: TGTGCCAGTAGTATAGAGAGGGGATTCAATCAGCCCCAGCATTTT.

This sequence joins TRBV6-6 and TRBJ2-1, with 7 bases lining up with TRBD1. The length of the CDR3 is 15 residues. The germline V gene encodes CDR1 MNHNY and CDR2 SVGAGI (reference sequence). Trimming took 6 bases from V and 2 from J; bases not matched to a gene: 7. DNA of the CDR3: TGTGCCAGCAGGCCACCCGGGACAGCCTACAATGAGCAGTTCTTC. It translates to CASRPPGTAYNEQFF.

J is TRBJ1-3 and V is TRBV11-3; D call uncertain. CDR1 is SGHNT, CDR2 YENEEA, per germline. Trimming stripped 2 bases from V and 4 bases from J, with 12 bases between. This CDR3 region has 15 residues. The CDR3 nucleotides read TGTGCCAGCAGCTTAAATGGCGCTGCCGGAAACACCATATATTTT. Protein product: CASSLNGAAGNTIYF.

This clone has more than one count but fewer than ten. This chain joins TRBV2 and TRBJ2-7; D unresolved. The CDR3 consists of 11 residues. CDR1 and CDR2 (germline): SNHLY, FYNNEI. Trimming stripped 4 bases from V and 2 bases from J, with 3 bases between. CDR3 nucleotides: TGTGCCAGCAGTGTCACCTACGAGCAGTACTTC. Its translation: CASSVTYEQYF.

This sequence joins TRBV19 and TRBJ2-7; 8 bases are a match to TRBD2. CDR3 length: 13 residues. Germline CDR1 reads LNHDA; CDR2 reads SQIVND (reference sequence). V trimming: 8 bases; J trimming: 7 bases; junction bases outside the gene matches: 10. The CDR3 region is CASAVGLADEQYF. The CDR3 coding sequence is TGTGCCAGTGCCGTCGGACTAGCAGATGAGCAGTACTTC. The whole variable domain, remainder taken from reference TRBV19 and TRBJ2-7, is DGGITQSPKYLFRKEGQNVTLSCEQNLNHDAMYWYRQDPGQGLRLIYYSQIVNDFQKGDIAEGYSVSREKKESFPLTVTSAQKNPTAFYLCASAVGLADEQYFGPGTRLTVT.

The CDR3 sequence: CASSALVPGELFF. The CDR3 nucleotides read TGTGCCAGCAGTGCACTAGTCCCTGGGGAGCTGTTTTTT. The chain carries TRBV12-3 or TRBV12-4 and TRBJ2-2; D is perhaps TRBD2 (5 bases). Trimming took off 5 bases at V and 8 bases at J, with 12 bases between the two ends. This CDR3 contains 13 residues.

This chain joins TRBV5-1 and TRBJ1-2; D unresolved. Germline CDR1 SGHRS, CDR2 YFSETQ. The V and J ends lost 3 bases and 4 bases respectively, with 13 bases between them. CDR3 length: 14 residues. The CDR3: CASSSQDVSYGYTF. The CDR3, as DNA: TGCGCCAGCAGCTCTCAGGATGTGAGCTATGGCTACACCTTC.

The chain combines TRBV7-9 with TRBJ1-2; no firm D call. The V end was cut by 1 base, the J end by 4 bases, with 10 bases between. CDR1 is SEHNR and CDR2 is FQNEAQ in the germline V gene (reference sequence). This CDR3 has 14 amino acids. CDR3 bases: TGTGCCAGCAGCTTAGAAATGGGGATCTATGGCTACACCTTC. Protein: CASSLEMGIYGYTF.